This T cell receptor beta chain is from a study of blood T cell repertoires in COVID-19. Study as a whole: Material from acute and convalescent COVID-19 was sourced from the United States, Italy and Spain.

Participants were aged 18 to 89 years, lived in 25 or so US areas, and enrolled virtually. Participants reported their clinical history, and cohort assignment relied on those reports. For recovered donors of Cohort 3, there were two negative PCRs, clearance, or symptom resolution. Assay used: immunoSEQ multiplex PCR; TCRdb lists only in-frame clones, some missing. Of roughly 290,000 clones listed, approximately 83% are singletons. Germline CDR1 MNHEY, CDR2 SMNVEV (reference sequence). Trimming shortened V by 0 bases and J by 8 bases, and 10 bases separated the two germline ends. The CDR3 covers 14 residues.

V gene TRBV27 combines with J gene TRBJ1-4; TRBD1 might be the D (5 bases). The source of this sequence is a young man who had recovered from COVID-19. Sequencing input: PBMCs or T cells enriched from blood (not recorded which). The CDR3 region is CASSLSWGGEKLFF. The CDR3 nucleotides are TGTGCCAGCAGTTTATCGTGGGGGGGAGAAAAACTGTTTTTT.